Sequencing of this T cell receptor beta chain was carried out in a study of blood T cell repertoires in COVID-19. Background on the study: Sites across the United States, Italy and Spain contributed samples from acute and convalescent COVID-19. T cells, B-cell-depleted T cells, or PBMCs supplied cDNA or gDNA.

CDR3 length: 14 residues. Germline CDR1 reads SEHNR; CDR2 reads FQNEAQ (reference sequence). Trimming took off 2 bases at V and 1 base at J, with 5 bases between the two ends. This clone has just a few counts. Original processing methods: Estimates of nucleated cell counts were drawn from the amplification of reference gene primers. Produced via immunoSEQ multiplex PCR; TCRdb's table is partial and in-frame only. That table is the source of V, J and clone size, and D and trimming were worked out from the DNA. The sample consists of about 70,000 clones, 75% to 90% of them appearing once. Sequences were obtained from peripheral blood. J is TRBJ2-2 and V is TRBV7-9; possibly TRBD1 for D (5 bases). The receptor's source is an elderly man with acute or convalescent COVID-19. CDR3 sequence (DNA): TGTGCCAGCAGCTTAAGGGGGAACACCGGGGAGCTGTTTTTT. Its protein product is CASSLRGNTGELFF.